This T cell receptor (beta chain) derives from a study of blood T cell repertoires in COVID-19 (TCRdb year 2020). Describing the broader study: Samples covering the acute and convalescent phases of COVID-19 were provided by collaborators in the United States, Italy and Spain. The material from the prospective study consisted of cDNA or gDNA derived from T cells, B-cell-depleted T cells, or PBMCs. Sample metadata almost always included a de-identified subject ID, COVID-19 status, age in years and sex. The repertoires were released in a freely available public database intended as a resource for research on the immune response to SARS-CoV-2. Where available, HLA class I and class II types were taken from metadata supplied by the sample provider and were not determined by assay-based typing. Samples came from the ongoing ImmuneRACE study (first 160 participants) plus 1,254 subjects from 6 global collaborators. Subjects who had been exposed to COVID-19, were actively infected with it, or had recovered from it provided the deeply sampled blood TCRbeta repertoires that made up the dataset.

The collaborating institutions used their own protocols to collect whole blood in K2EDTA tubes. For TCRbeta analysis, collaborators shipped samples in one of three forms: frozen whole blood, isolated PBMCs, or DNA extracted from either of those sample types. Its CDR3 holds 16 amino acids, cysteine through phenylalanine. The CDR3 DNA has 48 bases and is translated from base 1. After removal of 4 bases from V and 4 bases from J, the junction retains 9 bases not matched to a gene. The germline V gene sets CDR1 to SNHLY and CDR2 to FYNNEI. Beyond this particular receptor, the publication reports: How much clinical and demographic metadata was included differed by source and by participant, and the metadata was provided uncurated.

TCRbeta CDR3 regions were amplified from genomic DNA by means of the immunoSEQ Assay, a bias-controlled multiplex PCR. From the authors' description of their analysis: The number of nucleated cells in each sample was estimated by amplification of reference gene primers within the assay. To quantify the absolute abundance of each unique TCRbeta CDR3 rearrangement, sequence reads were collapsed and filtered. For each sample, productive Simpson clonality was calculated by taking the square root of Simpson's diversity index across productive rearrangements. TCRdb re-hosts the immuneACCESS table, in-frame sequences only. Its copies lack some clones; in the studies checked, an unresolved V gene accounts for under half of them, and the cause for the rest is not known. V, J and clone size were drawn from that table, and D and trimming were deduced from the DNA. This sample holds just under 350,000 clones; around four fifths were observed only once. The biggest ten clones account for 2.5% to 3.5% of the sample.

A word on this clone: What antigen it recognizes has not been identified. Per-base qualities were not stored, and no clone one base away is much larger.

The sample was peripheral blood. This TCR was sampled from a man aged 30-40 years with active or convalescent COVID-19. The V and J segments used are TRBV2 and TRBJ2-1, with 8 bases matching TRBD2. The CDR3 loop reads CASSVEPGGPYNEQFF. The nucleotide sequence is given as TGTGCCAGCAGTGTGGAGCCGGGAGGGCCTTACAATGAGCAGTTCTTC.